This is a list of T cell receptor beta chains from one sample in a study of blood T cell repertoires in COVID-19. Profiled with immunoSEQ multiplex PCR; TCRdb holds only in-frame clones, not every one. The sample gives about 310,000 clones, 89% of which show up once; around a tenth is in the top ten. Material for sequencing was PBMCs or T cells enriched from blood (not recorded which). These receptors were taken from a woman between 35 and 50 years old who had recovered from COVID-19. CDR3s include the opening cysteine and the closing phenylalanine or tryptophan.

TRBV28	TRBJ1-5	CASSLPGSGQPQHF
TRBV24-1	TRBJ2-2	CATSDLTGVGTGELFF
TRBV6-5	TRBJ1-2	CASSSRQANNYGYTF
TRBV10-3	TRBJ1-5	CAISESGTGGDDQPQHF
TRBV29-1	TRBJ2-2	CSALVVPDTGELFF
TRBV9	TRBJ1-5	CASSWGTGGNQPQHF
TRBV28	TRBJ1-4	CASTAGGRERGLFF
TRBV7-9	TRBJ2-2	CASSPGTGGWAGELFF
TRBV12-3/TRBV12-4	TRBJ2-7	CASSGLAAYEQYF
TRBV11-1	TRBJ2-5	CASRGGWTQYF
TRBV7-2	TRBJ2-7	CASSSRQAFYEQYF
TRBV11-3	TRBJ2-1	CASRAGAGGVNEQFF
TRBV7-9	TRBJ1-2	CASSLGHNGYTF
TRBV6-5	TRBJ1-3	CASSTGTPTGNTIYF
TRBV5-1	TRBJ1-1	CASSLSGRGAEAFF
TRBV18	TRBJ2-1	CASSPPAAYNEQFF
TRBV15	TRBJ1-1	CATSRGRGGSTEAFF
TRBV19	TRBJ2-1	CASSIGGGTGYNEQFF
TRBV3-1/TRBV3-2	TRBJ1-1	CASSRAPLLNTEAFF
TRBV9	TRBJ1-6	CASSVEGRVNSPLHF
TRBV5-6	TRBJ2-7	CASTLQGFPYEQYF
TRBV29-1	TRBJ2-7	CSVKTAPPYEQYF
TRBV27	TRBJ1-1	CASSFTGSDTEAFF
TRBV2	TRBJ2-7	CASSSDRGLNYEQYF
TRBV25-1	TRBJ2-7	CASSGSGSYEQYF
TRBV2	TRBJ2-3	CASSLGGVDTQYF
TRBV6-1	TRBJ2-4	CASSVTSGGAKNIQYF
TRBV7-2	TRBJ2-1	CASSLGSGGSNNEQFF
TRBV7-6	TRBJ1-5	CASSPEGGYSNQPQHF
TRBV15	TRBJ2-3	CATSRDPGGGSGQYF
TRBV9	TRBJ1-2	CASRAFGSYGYTF
TRBV7-3	TRBJ1-1	CASSLDRGTEAFF
TRBV29-1	TRBJ2-2	CSVIRNTGELFF
TRBV7-2	TRBJ1-2	CASSSRTGTGSNGYTF
TRBV10-3	TRBJ1-2	CAISEFLGQGADYGYTF
TRBV4-1	TRBJ2-7	CASSHIGAYEQYF
TRBV25-1	TRBJ2-7	CASSPSRTGVNEQYF
TRBV4-1	TRBJ2-2	CASSQERGTGELFF
TRBV11-2	TRBJ1-1	CASSLDLRGVAFF
TRBV2	TRBJ2-3	CASSAVQGTSTDTQYF
TRBV28	TRBJ1-5	CASRDTGNQPQHF
TRBV19	TRBJ1-4	CASSTGGFATNEKLFF
TRBV15	TRBJ2-1	CATSRDLYGVAGGREQFF
TRBV7-2	TRBJ1-5	CASSPNSGQGATNQPQHF
TRBV18	TRBJ1-6	CASSLLQGDNSPLHF
TRBV18	TRBJ1-5	CASSLQGIEQPQHF
TRBV28	TRBJ2-3	CASSNNRGDTQYF
TRBV29-1	TRBJ2-7	CSVGTMGYEQYF
TRBV6-5	TRBJ2-7	CASSLGGARAIEQYF
TRBV6-2/TRBV6-3	TRBJ1-2	CASSDRAPPGMVDTF
TRBV7-9	TRBJ1-2	CASSLDFEGASFGYTF
TRBV5-1	TRBJ1-4	CASSLTGQEKLFF
TRBV4-3	TRBJ2-1	CASSHGTSESNEQFF
TRBV28	TRBJ1-5	CASSLRPRAQPQHF
TRBV9	TRBJ2-1	CASSPWASGSVGEQFF
TRBV7-2	TRBJ1-1	CASSSTFPGTGAGFF
TRBV7-3	TRBJ2-7	CASSLTGVGSYEQYF
TRBV10-3	TRBJ1-3	CAITEGQLSSGNTIYF
TRBV4-3	TRBJ2-3	CASSQDSGQGLPTDTQYF
TRBV19	TRBJ2-4	CASGRGLGNIQYF